Listed below are T cell receptor beta chains from one sample, sequenced in a study of T cell repertoires in cytomegalovirus infection. TCRdb fed the reads into MiXCR, producing one record per CDR3 protein. The sample has about 500,000 distinct CDR3 sequences; around 30% are singletons. These TCRs' antigens remain unknown. Sequenced here: cultured PBMCs, sampled from culture after CMV antigen stimulation. The receptors originated from a human donor in good health (CMV status not recorded). Some clones in this sample may be carry-over from other donors' samples. Each CDR3 is given with its conserved first and last residue. D genes are given only for firm matches. The size entry is marked missing in some rows and otherwise reads once, few, many or a size class.

clone size: .
D gene: .
J gene: TRBJ1-2
V gene: TRBV2
CDR3 protein: CAKNREDYGYTF
CDR3 DNA: TGTGCCAAGAACAGGGAAGACTATGGCTACACCTTC

clone size: many
D gene: TRBD2
J gene: TRBJ2-7
V gene: TRBV7-2
CDR3 protein: CASSYSGRATYEQYF
CDR3 DNA: TGTGCCAGCAGCTATAGCGGGAGGGCCACGTACGAGCAGTACTTC

clone size: .
D gene: TRBD2
J gene: TRBJ2-3
V gene: TRBV7-2
CDR3 protein: CASSPVGLAGKGLGTDTQYF
CDR3 DNA: TGTGCCAGCAGCCCAGTGGGACTAGCGGGGAAAGGGTTAGGCACAGATACGCAGTATTTT

clone size: .
D gene: .
J gene: TRBJ2-1
V gene: TRBV5-4
CDR3 protein: CASKIVVDNEQFF
CDR3 DNA: TGTGCCAGCAAAATAGTGGTCGACAATGAGCAGTTCTTC

clone size: .
D gene: .
J gene: TRBJ2-5
V gene: TRBV19
CDR3 protein: CASSVTGSVETQYF
CDR3 DNA: TGTGCCAGTAGTGTTACGGGTTCGGTGGAGACCCAGTACTTC

clone size: .
D gene: .
J gene: TRBJ1-3
V gene: TRBV12-3/TRBV12-4
CDR3 protein: CASTLITGALNTIYF
CDR3 DNA: TGTGCCAGCACCCTTATTACAGGAGCCCTAAACACCATATATTTT

clone size: few
D gene: .
J gene: TRBJ1-2
V gene: TRBV3-1
CDR3 protein: CASSRLWSPNYGYTF
CDR3 DNA: TGTGCCAGCAGCCGCTTGTGGAGCCCCAACTATGGCTACACCTTC

clone size: few
D gene: TRBD2
J gene: TRBJ2-1
V gene: TRBV12-3/TRBV12-4
CDR3 protein: CASSQLAGIYNEQFF
CDR3 DNA: TGTGCCAGCAGTCAATTAGCGGGAATTTACAATGAGCAGTTCTTC

clone size: .
D gene: TRBD2
J gene: TRBJ2-5
V gene: TRBV6-5
CDR3 protein: CASSYKRLAGVQETQYF
CDR3 DNA: TGTGCCAGCAGTTATAAGAGACTAGCGGGAGTTCAGGAGACCCAGTACTTC

clone size: .
D gene: TRBD1
J gene: TRBJ2-5
V gene: TRBV3-1
CDR3 protein: CASSQEIDRVLETQYF
CDR3 DNA: TGTGCCAGCAGCCAAGAGATAGACAGGGTCCTAGAGACCCAGTACTTC

clone size: many
D gene: TRBD1
J gene: TRBJ1-5
V gene: TRBV5-6
CDR3 protein: CASSSWWQGDTAQHF
CDR3 DNA: TGTGCCAGCAGCAGCTGGTGGCAGGGGGACACGGCCCAGCATTTT

clone size: few
D gene: .
J gene: TRBJ2-3
V gene: TRBV7-2
CDR3 protein: CASSLGLRDTQYF
CDR3 DNA: TGTGCCAGCAGCTTAGGTCTCAGAGATACGCAGTATTTT

clone size: many
D gene: .
J gene: TRBJ2-7
V gene: TRBV7-8
CDR3 protein: CASSPARVGGTYYEQYF
CDR3 DNA: TGTGCCAGCAGCCCCGCTAGGGTTGGGGGGACTTACTACGAGCAGTACTTC

clone size: .
D gene: TRBD2
J gene: TRBJ2-1
V gene: TRBV7-2
CDR3 protein: CASLADYSYNEQFF
CDR3 DNA: TGTGCCAGCCTAGCGGATTACTCCTACAATGAGCAGTTCTTC

clone size: .
D gene: TRBD2
J gene: TRBJ2-1
V gene: TRBV29-1
CDR3 protein: CSVGHSSASGTYNEQFF
CDR3 DNA: TGCAGCGTTGGTCATAGCTCGGCTAGCGGGACTTACAATGAGCAGTTCTTC

clone size: .
D gene: TRBD1
J gene: TRBJ1-5
V gene: TRBV27
CDR3 protein: CASTPMTGADQPQHF
CDR3 DNA: TGTGCCAGCACCCCCATGACAGGGGCTGATCAGCCCCAGCATTTT

clone size: .
D gene: .
J gene: TRBJ2-5
V gene: TRBV12-3/TRBV12-4
CDR3 protein: CASSLWQASRTETQYF
CDR3 DNA: TGTGCCAGCAGTTTGTGGCAGGCGTCCAGGACAGAGACCCAGTACTTC

clone size: .
D gene: .
J gene: TRBJ1-1
V gene: TRBV28
CDR3 protein: CASSDSDTEAFF
CDR3 DNA: TGTGCCAGCAGTGACAGTGACACTGAAGCTTTCTTT

clone size: many
D gene: .
J gene: TRBJ2-1
V gene: TRBV7-6
CDR3 protein: CASSLGQSDNEQFF
CDR3 DNA: TGTGCCAGCAGCCTCGGACAGTCAGACAATGAGCAGTTCTTC

clone size: .
D gene: .
J gene: TRBJ2-5
V gene: TRBV6-6
CDR3 protein: CASSYRGGGTRTQYF
CDR3 DNA: TGTGCCAGCAGTTATAGAGGGGGAGGAACCCGGACCCAGTACTTC

clone size: .
D gene: .
J gene: TRBJ2-3
V gene: TRBV12-5
CDR3 protein: CASGGASPRRTDTQYF
CDR3 DNA: TGTGCTAGTGGTGGAGCTAGTCCCCGCCGCACAGATACGCAGTATTTT

clone size: few
D gene: .
J gene: TRBJ2-1
V gene: TRBV7-4
CDR3 protein: CASSLIAEAYNEQFF
CDR3 DNA: TGTGCCAGCAGCTTAATTGCGGAGGCCTACAATGAGCAGTTCTTC

clone size: few
D gene: .
J gene: TRBJ1-5
V gene: TRBV11-2
CDR3 protein: CASSSGQPNQPQHF
CDR3 DNA: TGTGCCAGCAGCTCGGGACAACCTAATCAGCCCCAGCATTTT

clone size: few
D gene: TRBD2
J gene: TRBJ2-1
V gene: TRBV4-1
CDR3 protein: CASSLFSGGSSYNEQFF
CDR3 DNA: TGCGCCAGCAGCCTTTTTTCGGGAGGGAGCTCCTACAATGAGCAGTTCTTC

clone size: many
D gene: .
J gene: TRBJ1-1
V gene: TRBV7-9
CDR3 protein: CASSFNSIPLYRSEAFF
CDR3 DNA: TGTGCCAGCAGCTTTAACTCGATCCCCCTTTACAGGTCTGAAGCTTTCTTT

clone size: .
D gene: .
J gene: TRBJ1-1
V gene: TRBV11-2
CDR3 protein: CASSLIGGSTEAFF
CDR3 DNA: TGTGCCAGCAGCTTAATAGGGGGTAGCACTGAAGCTTTCTTT

clone size: .
D gene: TRBD1
J gene: TRBJ1-3
V gene: TRBV4-3
CDR3 protein: CASSQNIQGTTGNTIYF
CDR3 DNA: TGCGCCAGCAGCCAGAACATACAGGGGACAACTGGAAACACCATATATTTT

clone size: .
D gene: .
J gene: TRBJ1-1
V gene: TRBV19
CDR3 protein: CASSILLRNTEAFF
CDR3 DNA: TGTGCCAGTAGTATTTTACTTCGGAACACTGAAGCTTTCTTT

clone size: .
D gene: .
J gene: TRBJ1-1
V gene: TRBV6-2/TRBV6-3
CDR3 protein: CASSYERAGTEAFF
CDR3 DNA: TGTGCCAGCAGTTACGAGCGGGCCGGCACTGAAGCTTTCTTT

clone size: few
D gene: .
J gene: TRBJ1-1
V gene: TRBV28
CDR3 protein: CASRTAATPDTEAFF
CDR3 DNA: TGTGCCAGCAGGACCGCGGCCACGCCGGACACTGAAGCTTTCTTT

clone size: .
D gene: TRBD2
J gene: TRBJ2-3
V gene: TRBV20-1
CDR3 protein: CSARDLAGTSADTQYF
CDR3 DNA: TGCAGTGCTAGAGATCTGGCCGGGACTAGCGCAGATACGCAGTATTTT

clone size: many
D gene: .
J gene: TRBJ2-2
V gene: TRBV7-2
CDR3 protein: CASSLEAVNTGELFF
CDR3 DNA: TGTGCCAGCAGCTTAGAAGCGGTGAACACCGGGGAGCTGTTTTTT

clone size: .
D gene: TRBD1
J gene: TRBJ2-7
V gene: TRBV6-1
CDR3 protein: CASTRTGDEQYF
CDR3 DNA: TGTGCCAGCACTAGGACAGGGGACGAGCAGTACTTC

clone size: many
D gene: TRBD2
J gene: TRBJ2-5
V gene: TRBV7-8
CDR3 protein: CASSIGASGTKEETQYF
CDR3 DNA: TGTGCCAGCAGCATCGGAGCTTCCGGGACTAAGGAGGAGACCCAGTACTTC

clone size: .
D gene: TRBD2
J gene: TRBJ2-1
V gene: TRBV10-3
CDR3 protein: CAISQGGTSGYNEQFF
CDR3 DNA: TGTGCCATCAGCCAAGGAGGGACTAGCGGATACAATGAGCAGTTCTTC

clone size: .
D gene: TRBD2
J gene: TRBJ2-1
V gene: TRBV7-9
CDR3 protein: CASSLIAGLRQKSSYNEQFF
CDR3 DNA: TGTGCCAGCAGCTTGATCGCGGGACTACGACAAAAGAGCTCCTACAATGAGCAGTTCTTC

clone size: few
D gene: TRBD2
J gene: TRBJ2-3
V gene: TRBV15
CDR3 protein: CATSRSSGRLKSSTDTQYF
CDR3 DNA: TGTGCCACCAGCAGATCTAGCGGGAGGCTAAAATCTAGCACAGATACGCAGTATTTT

clone size: few
D gene: TRBD2
J gene: TRBJ2-3
V gene: TRBV5-1
CDR3 protein: CASSRSGVTDTQYF
CDR3 DNA: TGCGCCAGCAGCCGTAGCGGGGTCACAGATACGCAGTATTTT

clone size: few
D gene: TRBD1
J gene: TRBJ2-5
V gene: TRBV12-3/TRBV12-4
CDR3 protein: CASTRTGGETQYF
CDR3 DNA: TGTGCCAGCACCCGGACAGGCGGAGAGACCCAGTACTTC

clone size: many
D gene: .
J gene: TRBJ2-1
V gene: TRBV7-2
CDR3 protein: CASSQGVEGEQFF
CDR3 DNA: TGTGCCAGCAGCCAAGGAGTGGAGGGTGAGCAGTTCTTC

clone size: .
D gene: TRBD1
J gene: TRBJ2-7
V gene: TRBV5-6
CDR3 protein: CASRRFPGTGYNQQYF
CDR3 DNA: TGTGCCAGCAGGCGTTTTCCCGGGACAGGGTATAATCAGCAGTACTTC

clone size: few
D gene: .
J gene: TRBJ1-5
V gene: TRBV7-8
CDR3 protein: CASSLSRLYSNQPQHF
CDR3 DNA: TGTGCCAGCAGCTTGTCCAGATTATATAGCAATCAGCCCCAGCATTTT

clone size: few
D gene: TRBD2
J gene: TRBJ2-7
V gene: TRBV6-5
CDR3 protein: CASSPHSGRFEQYF
CDR3 DNA: TGTGCCAGCTCCCCCCACAGCGGGAGATTCGAGCAGTACTTC

clone size: few
D gene: TRBD2
J gene: TRBJ2-7
V gene: TRBV6-2/TRBV6-3
CDR3 protein: CASRRAGGTSYEQYF
CDR3 DNA: TGTGCCAGCAGGCGAGCGGGAGGGACCTCCTACGAGCAGTACTTC

clone size: .
D gene: .
J gene: TRBJ1-1
V gene: TRBV14
CDR3 protein: CASSQAAPAWDTEAFF
CDR3 DNA: TGTGCCAGCAGCCAAGCTGCCCCGGCCTGGGACACTGAAGCTTTCTTT

clone size: .
D gene: TRBD2
J gene: TRBJ2-7
V gene: TRBV14
CDR3 protein: CASSLKPGLAAYEQYF
CDR3 DNA: TGTGCCAGCAGCCTAAAACCGGGACTAGCGGCCTACGAGCAGTACTTC

clone size: .
D gene: TRBD2
J gene: TRBJ2-5
V gene: TRBV6-6
CDR3 protein: CASSYSRAGGHQETQYF
CDR3 DNA: TGTGCCAGCAGTTACTCGCGAGCGGGAGGGCATCAAGAGACCCAGTACTTC

clone size: .
D gene: .
J gene: TRBJ2-7
V gene: TRBV4-1
CDR3 protein: CASSQGVAELRYEQYF
CDR3 DNA: TGCGCCAGCAGCCAAGGGGTAGCGGAGCTTCGCTACGAGCAGTACTTC

clone size: .
D gene: .
J gene: TRBJ2-7
V gene: TRBV6-5
CDR3 protein: CASSHRTGGLDEQYF
CDR3 DNA: TGTGCCAGCAGTCACCGAACCGGGGGCCTCGACGAGCAGTACTTC

clone size: .
D gene: .
J gene: TRBJ2-7
V gene: TRBV6-1
CDR3 protein: CATRTAVSYEQYF
CDR3 DNA: TGTGCCACTCGGACCGCGGTTTCCTACGAGCAGTACTTC

clone size: .
D gene: TRBD2
J gene: TRBJ2-7
V gene: TRBV28
CDR3 protein: CASSLSGGSGEQYF
CDR3 DNA: TGTGCCAGCAGTCTCTCCGGCGGGAGCGGCGAGCAGTACTTC

clone size: .
D gene: TRBD2
J gene: TRBJ2-1
V gene: TRBV4-3
CDR3 protein: CASSQLTSGSEYNEQFF
CDR3 DNA: TGCGCCAGCAGCCAGTTGACTAGCGGGAGTGAATACAATGAGCAGTTCTTC

clone size: once
D gene: TRBD2
J gene: TRBJ2-1
V gene: TRBV4-3
CDR3 protein: CASSQHGRTSYNEQFF
CDR3 DNA: TGCGCCAGCAGCCAACACGGGAGGACCTCCTACAATGAGCAGTTCTTC

clone size: .
D gene: .
J gene: TRBJ2-1
V gene: TRBV11-2
CDR3 protein: CASSFSGFNEQFF
CDR3 DNA: TGTGCCAGCAGCTTTTCCGGGTTCAATGAGCAGTTCTTC

clone size: few
D gene: TRBD1
J gene: TRBJ2-7
V gene: TRBV7-2
CDR3 protein: CASSLVQGDYEQYF
CDR3 DNA: TGTGCCAGCAGCTTAGTCCAGGGGGACTACGAGCAGTACTTC

clone size: .
D gene: TRBD1
J gene: TRBJ1-1
V gene: TRBV10-3
CDR3 protein: CAISSRGGTEAFF
CDR3 DNA: TGTGCCATCAGCTCCAGGGGGGGCACTGAAGCTTTCTTT

clone size: once
D gene: .
J gene: TRBJ1-4
V gene: TRBV20-1
CDR3 protein: CSTGGGDEKLFF
CDR3 DNA: TGCAGTACCGGGGGAGGGGATGAAAAACTGTTTTTT

clone size: many
D gene: .
J gene: TRBJ2-4
V gene: TRBV7-2
CDR3 protein: CASSPSRTKNIQYF
CDR3 DNA: TGTGCCAGCAGCCCCTCCCGAACCAAAAACATTCAGTACTTC